The entry that follows covers one TCR beta chain sequence. Its specificity is unknown. The data were produced by immunoSEQ multiplex PCR, yet TCRdb's version contains in-frame clones alone and is incomplete. Of 150,000 to 200,000 clones in the sample, 85% to 95% were seen once. This sample is drawn from a study of T cell responses to AZD1222 COVID-19 vaccine. Study results and caveats: Clonal diversity may have been underestimated in mostly white British donors. Along spike, vaccine-associated CD4 TCRs were found throughout, with dominance at 160-218 and 743-854. No day 14 peak samples; only post-peak repertoires were characterized.

The input for sequencing was peripheral blood, taken on day 0 of AZD1222 vaccination. This receptor was obtained from an adult in good health.

Here the CDR3 reads CASSARRGQPYSGANVLTF. The CDR3 DNA reads as TGTGCCAGCAGTGCACGCCGAGGGCAACCTTACTCTGGGGCCAACGTCCTGACTTTC. This chain joins TRBV6-1 and TRBJ2-6, with D maybe TRBD2 (5 bases). Germline values: CDR1 MNHNS, CDR2 SASEGT. CDR3 size: 19 residues. Trimming left V 4 bases short and J 0 bases short, with 19 bases between.